The 20 T cell receptor beta chains in this list originate from one sample, sequenced in a study of blood T cells in healthy people across ages. A sample-barcoded 5' primer and a J-beta primer mix were used in a second PCR of about 7 to 12 cycles. In TCRdb, the 5' RACE reads were re-called with MiXCR into one record per CDR3 protein. The sample consists of around 1,600,000 distinct CDR3 sequences, 40% to 45% of them appearing once. Source material: blood. The receptors were sampled from a woman younger than 30 in good health.

The J gene is TRBJ1-5, the V gene TRBV27; D unresolved. The CDR3 extends over 14 amino acids. Trimming shortened V by 6 bases and J by 0 bases, and 9 bases separated the two germline ends. Germline CDR1 and CDR2: MNHEY and SMNVEV (reference sequence). The CDR3: CASRTGYSNQPQHF. The CDR3 region has the DNA TGTGCCAGCAGGACGGGTTATAGCAATCAGCCCCAGCATTTT.

This clonotype was recorded a few times. Written as DNA, the CDR3 is TGCGCCAGCAGCTTACACTCAGGGGGGCGGATAGATACGCAGTATTTT. The encoded protein is CASSLHSGGRIDTQYF. This chain links TRBV4-1 with TRBJ2-3, with a weak D call TRBD1 (7 bases). The germline V gene has CDR1 MGHRA and CDR2 YSYEKL. The CDR3 spans 16 residues. V was cut by 5 bases and J by 5 bases, with 20 bases left in between.

Notes on this clonotype: A single base separates this from a much larger clone, so it may be a read error. The chain is built from TRBV7-2 and TRBJ2-7; D not certain. Trimming took off 3 bases at V and 3 bases at J, with 9 bases between the two ends. The CDR3 is 13 amino acids. Germline CDR1 SGHTA, CDR2 FQGNSA. The CDR3 is CASSLWISYEQYF. The DNA for the CDR3 is TGTGCCAGCAGCTTGTGGATTAGCTACGAGCAGTACTTC.

At least ten counts were recorded for this clonotype. The chain has TRBV4-3 and TRBJ2-1, with D unclear. Trimming took 0 bases from V and 6 from J, leaving 9 bases between them. Per germline, CDR1 LGHNA and CDR2 YSLEER. The CDR3 consists of 14 residues. The CDR3 nucleotides read TGCGCCAGCAGCCAAGATTCACGGTCCAATGAGCAGTTCTTC. It specifies CASSQDSRSNEQFF.

Ten or more counts support this clonotype. The J gene is TRBJ2-1, the V gene TRBV24-1; 7 bases align to TRBD2. With 3 bases clipped from V and 5 bases from J, the junction kept 9 bases outside the gene matches. CDR1 is KGHDR and CDR2 is SFDVKD in the germline V gene. This CDR3 spans 16 amino acids. CDR3 residues: CATSDPMGGFDNEQFF. CDR3 nucleotide sequence: TGTGCCACCAGTGATCCCATGGGGGGGTTCGACAATGAGCAGTTCTTC.

The J gene is TRBJ2-3, the V gene TRBV6-5; no firm D call. The CDR3 loop spans 13 amino acids. Germline loops: CDR1 MNHEY, CDR2 SVGAGI. The V end was cut by 4 bases, the J end by 4 bases, with 9 bases between. The CDR3 bases are TGTGCCAGCAGTTCCGCGCTAGCAGATACGCAGTATTTT. Its translation is CASSSALADTQYF.

The sample holds a few counts of this clonotype. The chain couples TRBV6-5 to TRBJ2-7, with 7 bases identical to TRBD1. The CDR3 has 18 amino acids. The germline V gene encodes CDR1 MNHEY and CDR2 SVGAGI. J was trimmed by 2 bases and V by 0 bases; bases with no gene match: 13. This CDR3 reads CASSYSRRTTGSPYEQYF. The CDR3 coding sequence is TGTGCCAGCAGTTACTCGAGGAGGACGACAGGGAGTCCCTACGAGCAGTACTTC.

This clonotype showed up many times. This chain joins TRBV20-1 and TRBJ1-5; TRBD1 might be the D (5 bases). The CDR3 length is 15 residues. CDR1 and CDR2 from the germline V gene are DFQATT and SNEGSKA (reference sequence). Between the trimmed V and J ends, which lost 6 bases and 2 bases, there was a span of 17 bases. This CDR3 is CSARRDQGGNQPQHF. CDR3 nucleotides: TGCAGTGCAAGGAGGGACCAGGGTGGCAATCAGCCCCAGCATTTT.

The chain's CDR3 is CASISPGGQGSYEQYF. The CDR3 DNA sequence: TGTGCCAGCATTTCCCCTGGGGGGCAGGGGAGCTACGAGCAGTACTTC. The chain has TRBV28 and TRBJ2-7; D tentatively reads TRBD1 or TRBD2 (6 bases each). V was shortened by 7 bases and J by 3 bases, with 22 bases between the two germline ends. The CDR3 is made up of 16 amino acids. The germline gives CDR1 MDHEN, CDR2 SYDVKM.

J is TRBJ2-1 and V is TRBV7-9; TRBD2 agrees at 13 bases. V gave up 6 bases and J gave up 12 bases; unmatched junction bases: 8. Germline values: CDR1 SEHNR, CDR2 FQNEAQ (reference sequence). The length of the CDR3 is 14 residues. This CDR3 reads CASSYGTSGNPQFF. The CDR3 nucleotides read TGTGCCAGCAGTTATGGGACTAGCGGGAACCCGCAGTTCTTC.

This rearrangement joins TRBV5-1 to TRBJ2-5; no firm D call. The CDR3 sequence is 13 residues long. Germline CDR1 reads SGHRS; CDR2 reads YFSETQ. V shed 0 bases and J shed 5 bases, with 8 bases lying between them. The CDR3 spells CASSLDVGETQYF. The CDR3 DNA is TGCGCCAGCAGCTTGGATGTAGGGGAGACCCAGTACTTC. Drawing the rest from reference TRBV5-1 and TRBJ2-5, the complete variable domain is KAGVTQTPRYLIKTRGQQVTLSCSPISGHRSVSWYQQTPGQGLQFLFEYFSETQRNKGNFPGRFSGRQFSNSRSEMNVSTLELGDSALYLCASSLDVGETQYFGPGTRLLVL.

This clonotype turned up a few times. The chain employs TRBV20-1 and TRBJ2-2; TRBD2 aligns across 14 bases. CDR1 DFQATT and CDR2 SNEGSKA come from the germline V gene (reference sequence). V gave up 5 bases and J gave up 6 bases; unmatched junction bases: 8. The CDR3 consists of 16 residues. The CDR3, as DNA: TGCAGTGCTCTGCTGACTAGCGGGGGGGTTCCCGGGGAGCTGTTTTTT. As protein: CSALLTSGGVPGELFF.

In its sample, this clonotype was seen a few times. The CDR3 region is CASTSYRQSNTEAFF. DNA for the CDR3: TGTGCCAGCACCTCCTACCGGCAGAGCAACACTGAAGCTTTCTTT. This chain connects TRBV7-2 to TRBJ1-1, with unresolved D. Germline V gene lookup returns CDR1 SGHTA and CDR2 FQGNSA. V lost 7 bases and J 2 bases, leaving 17 bases between the germline ends. The CDR3 totals 15 residues. Variable domain in full (rest from reference TRBV7-2 and TRBJ1-1): GAGVSQSPSNKVTEKGKDVELRCDPISGHTALYWYRQSLGQGLEFLIYFQGNSAPDKSGLPSDRFSAERTGGSVSTLTIQRTQQEDSAVYLCASTSYRQSNTEAFFGQGTRLTVV.

There are a few counts of this clonotype. The J gene is TRBJ1-2, the V gene TRBV12-5, with D maybe TRBD1 (5 bases). CDR1 is LGHNT, CDR2 FRNRAP, per germline. Trimming took off 6 bases at V and 6 bases at J, with 20 bases between the two ends. This CDR3 has 15 amino acids. This chain's CDR3 is CASGLHRGPMDGYTF. The CDR3 DNA reads as TGTGCTAGTGGCCTTCATCGGGGACCCATGGATGGCTACACCTTC.

Comments on this clonotype: A much larger clone differs by one base, so this may be a read error. V and J are TRBV20-1 and TRBJ2-1; 8 bases are shared with TRBD1. Germline trimming cut 1 base from V and 10 bases from J; bases unmatched to any gene: 9. CDR3 length: 14 amino acids. Germline V gene data show CDR1 as DFQATT and CDR2 as SNEGSKA (reference sequence). The CDR3: CSARADREPYEQFF. In DNA, the CDR3 is TGCAGTGCTAGAGCGGACAGGGAGCCCTACGAGCAGTTCTTC.

This clonotype was recorded many times. The chain links TRBV12-3 or TRBV12-4 to TRBJ2-1; D is undetermined. The CDR3 is 13 residues long. V was cut by 2 bases and J by 4 bases, with 6 bases left in between. The CDR3 protein is CASSLQEYNEQFF. The CDR3 coding sequence is TGTGCCAGCAGTTTACAGGAGTACAATGAGCAGTTCTTC.

V gene TRBV29-1 combines with J gene TRBJ1-1; D uncertain. From germline, CDR1 is SQVTM and CDR2 ANQGSEA. V was clipped by 7 bases and J by 6 bases, with 12 bases between them. The CDR3 totals 11 residues. The CDR3 spells CSAATRPEAFF. In DNA, the CDR3 is TGCAGCGCCGCGACAAGGCCTGAAGCTTTCTTT.

This clonotype occurred a few times. The chain couples TRBV20-1 to TRBJ2-7; TRBD2 matches 11 bases. This CDR3 region has 15 residues. The ends lost 6 bases at V and 0 bases at J; junction bases unmatched: 7. CDR1 is DFQATT and CDR2 is SNEGSKA in the germline V gene (reference sequence). The CDR3 nucleotides are TGCAGTGCCCCGACTAGCGGGGTGGGCTCCTACGAGCAGTACTTC. This codes for CSAPTSGVGSYEQYF.

The chain employs TRBV20-1 and TRBJ2-7; no clear D gene. The DNA end lines up better with TRBJ2-5; the J call may be wrong. Germline assignment: CDR1 DFQATT and CDR2 SNEGSKA (reference sequence). The length of the CDR3 is 13 residues. CDR3 residues: CSARADEWETQYF. In nucleotides, the CDR3 is TGCAGTGCTAGGGCCGACGAGTGGGAGACCCAGTACTTC.

This clonotype was counted at least ten times. V and J are TRBV12-3 or TRBV12-4 and TRBJ1-1, with 8 bases matching TRBD1. The CDR3 spans 13 residues. V lost 6 bases to trimming and J lost 4 bases; unmatched junction nucleotides: 4. CDR3 sequence (DNA): TGTGCCAGCAGCTTCGACAGGGGCACTGAAGCTTTCTTT. Protein sequence: CASSFDRGTEAFF.